This TCR beta chain appears in the sequencing data of a study of blood T cell repertoires in COVID-19. The table came from immunoSEQ multiplex PCR; TCRdb's copy has only in-frame clones and leaves some out. The repertoire has about 400,000 clones, about nine tenths of them found once; the top ten carry 1.5% to 2%. The ends were cut back, 11 bases at V and 1 base at J, with 8 bases in the middle. The length of the CDR3 is 11 residues. CDR1 SNHLY and CDR2 FYNNEI come from the germline V gene. This clonotype originated in a woman under 40 who had recovered from COVID-19. Sequenced input: PBMCs or T cells enriched from blood (not recorded which). This chain uses TRBV2 with TRBJ1-1, with D maybe TRBD1 (5 bases). CDR3 coding DNA: TGTGCCGCTCAGGGGAACACTGAAGCTTTCTTT. Its protein product is CAAQGNTEAFF.